This T cell receptor (beta chain) was documented in a study of PD-L1 blockade in urothelial cancer. Study-wide background: Bladder-origin urothelial cancer in males covered about 90% of the roughly 30 patients. Prior chemotherapy ranged from 0 to 3 regimens per patient.

The time point denotes: peripheral blood 6 weeks after treatment start. Peripheral blood mononuclear cells were collected from every patient before and during treatment, yielding between 1 and 8 samples per patient. Measured with immunoSEQ multiplex PCR; TCRdb has only the in-frame clones, and not every one. The data contain tens of thousands of clones, roughly 84% of them singletons. The receptor was isolated from a man aged 45-60 years with urothelial cancer. The sample consisted of PBMCs, taken around atezolizumab (anti-PD-L1) treatment.

CDR3 coding DNA: TGTGCCAGTGGGGGTAGGGACAGGGGTGAAAAACTGTTTTTT. Translated: CASGGRDRGEKLFF. V gene TRBV27 combines with J gene TRBJ1-4, with 10 bases identical to TRBD1. The ends lost 9 bases at V and 7 bases at J; junction bases unmatched: 8. Per germline, CDR1 MNHEY and CDR2 SMNVEV (reference sequence). The CDR3 contains 14 residues.